This is a list of T cell receptor beta chains from one sample in a study of OX40 agonist ivuxolimab in advanced cancers. The data were produced by immunoSEQ multiplex PCR, yet TCRdb's version contains in-frame clones alone and is incomplete. The sample holds roughly 77,000 clones, roughly 80% seen once. The sample here was CD4+ or CD8+ T cells sorted from blood, taken in a trial of the OX40 agonist ivuxolimab. These receptors were taken from an adult with an advanced solid tumor such as melanoma, head and neck, liver or kidney cancer. Each CDR3 is given with its conserved first and last residue. The D gene is left open where the match is weak.

j_gene,v_gene,len,d_gene,CDR3aa
TRBJ2-5,TRBV7-9,14,.,CASTLSGSWETQYF
TRBJ2-4,TRBV6-5,14,.,CASSYSRGKNIQYF
TRBJ2-5,TRBV10-2,14,.,CASSATGVGETQYF
TRBJ2-1,TRBV7-2,16,TRBD2,CASSSTSGGTHNEQFF
TRBJ1-1,TRBV10-3,13,TRBD1,CATHRGMNTEAFF
TRBJ1-4,TRBV6-5,15,TRBD1,CASSSTGATNEKLFF
TRBJ1-3,TRBV7-8,16,.,CASSLSFSESGNTIYF
TRBJ1-1,TRBV5-4,15,.,CASSPEGVSNTEAFF
TRBJ2-3,TRBV10-3,13,.,CAISGDSTDTQYF
TRBJ2-7,TRBV30,14,TRBD1,CAWSTDRVVAEQYF
TRBJ1-2,TRBV5-4,15,.,CASSLGQGANYGYTF
TRBJ2-4,TRBV7-9,16,TRBD1,CASSDPGGQRGNIQYF
TRBJ1-3,TRBV2,14,TRBD1,CASFGQGNGNTIYF
TRBJ2-7,TRBV7-2,13,TRBD1,CASSLGQDYEQYF
TRBJ2-1,TRBV7-6,18,.,CASSEVTGVLSSYNEQFF
TRBJ2-5,TRBV11-2,13,.,CASSFEGGGTQYF
TRBJ2-5,TRBV5-6,15,.,CASSLARTREETQYF
TRBJ2-7,TRBV5-8,15,.,CASSLRIHGVYEQYF
TRBJ1-5,TRBV21-1,18,.,CASSKLSSPTVLNQPQHF
TRBJ2-1,TRBV18,12,.,CASSPDVSEQFF
TRBJ1-1,TRBV5-6,15,.,CASSWGPGSGTEAFF
TRBJ1-4,TRBV28,16,.,CASSSPGSATNEKLFF
TRBJ2-7,TRBV6-5,15,.,CASSSGRDLLREQYF
TRBJ2-7,TRBV18,13,.,CASSIGGLGEQYF
TRBJ1-1,TRBV7-9,18,TRBD1,CASSLPPGQGPKGTEAFF
TRBJ1-2,TRBV6-6,14,.,CASRMDSTNYGYTF
TRBJ2-5,TRBV6-6,14,TRBD2,CAISSGGTQETQYF
TRBJ2-7,TRBV28,12,.,CAKAFPSGEQYF
TRBJ1-3,TRBV5-4,14,.,CASSLAGAGNTIYF
TRBJ1-5,TRBV15,15,.,CATSEQGGGNQPQHF
TRBJ2-2,TRBV7-2,15,TRBD2,CASSLLAGVAGELFF
TRBJ1-2,TRBV28,13,.,CASSRPQLGGYTF